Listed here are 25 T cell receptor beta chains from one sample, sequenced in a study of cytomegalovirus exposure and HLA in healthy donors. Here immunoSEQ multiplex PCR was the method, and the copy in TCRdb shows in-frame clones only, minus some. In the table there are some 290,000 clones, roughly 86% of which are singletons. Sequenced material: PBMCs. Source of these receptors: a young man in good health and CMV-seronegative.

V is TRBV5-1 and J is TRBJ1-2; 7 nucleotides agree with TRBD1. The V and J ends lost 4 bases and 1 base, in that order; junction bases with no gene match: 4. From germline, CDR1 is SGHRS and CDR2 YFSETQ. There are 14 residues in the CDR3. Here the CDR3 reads CASSRGQLNYGYTF. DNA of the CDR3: TGCGCCAGCAGCAGGGGACAGCTTAACTATGGCTACACCTTC.

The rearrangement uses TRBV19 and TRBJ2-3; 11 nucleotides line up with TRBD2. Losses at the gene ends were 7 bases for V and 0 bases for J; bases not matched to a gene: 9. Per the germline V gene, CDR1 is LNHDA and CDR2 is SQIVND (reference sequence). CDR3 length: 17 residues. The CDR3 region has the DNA TGTGCCAGTAATAATGGACTAGCGGGCTTTAGCACAGATACGCAGTATTTT. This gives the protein CASNNGLAGFSTDTQYF.

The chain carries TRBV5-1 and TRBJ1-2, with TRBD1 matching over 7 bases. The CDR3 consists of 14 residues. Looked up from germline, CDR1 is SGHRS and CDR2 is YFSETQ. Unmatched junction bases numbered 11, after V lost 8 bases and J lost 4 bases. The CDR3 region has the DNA TGCGCCAGTGCTACCGGGACAGTACCCTATGGCTACACCTTC. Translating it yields CASATGTVPYGYTF.

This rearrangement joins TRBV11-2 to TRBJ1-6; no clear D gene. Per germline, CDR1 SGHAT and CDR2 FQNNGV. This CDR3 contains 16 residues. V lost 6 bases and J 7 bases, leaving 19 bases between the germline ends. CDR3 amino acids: CASRDIGGIGNSPLHF. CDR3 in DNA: TGTGCCAGCAGGGATATCGGTGGAATCGGGAATTCACCCCTCCACTTT. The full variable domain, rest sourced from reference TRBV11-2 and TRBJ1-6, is EAGVAQSPRYKIIEKRQSVAFWCNPISGHATLYWYQQILGQGPKLLIQFQNNGVVDDSQLPKDRFSAERLKGVDSTLKIQPAKLEDSAVYLCASRDIGGIGNSPLHFGNGTRLTVT.

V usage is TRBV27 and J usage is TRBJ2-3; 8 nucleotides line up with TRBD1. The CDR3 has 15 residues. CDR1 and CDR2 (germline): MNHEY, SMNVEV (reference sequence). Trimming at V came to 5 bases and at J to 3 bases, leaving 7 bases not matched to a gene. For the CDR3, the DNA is TGTGCCAGCAGTGACGACAGGGGCGGTACAGATACGCAGTATTTT. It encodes CASSDDRGGTDTQYF.

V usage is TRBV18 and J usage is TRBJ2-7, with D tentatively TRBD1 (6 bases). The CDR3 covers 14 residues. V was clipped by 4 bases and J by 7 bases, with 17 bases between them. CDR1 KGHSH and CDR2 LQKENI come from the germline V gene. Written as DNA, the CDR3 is TGTGCCAGCTCACACCGGACAGTTTCTACGGAGCAGTACTTC. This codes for CASSHRTVSTEQYF.

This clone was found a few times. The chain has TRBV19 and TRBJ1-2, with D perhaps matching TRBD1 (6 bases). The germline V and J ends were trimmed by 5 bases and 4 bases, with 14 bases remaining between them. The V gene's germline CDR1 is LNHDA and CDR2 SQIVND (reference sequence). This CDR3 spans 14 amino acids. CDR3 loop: CASSRRGDIYGYTF. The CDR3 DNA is TGTGCCAGTAGTCGCAGGGGTGATATCTATGGCTACACCTTC.

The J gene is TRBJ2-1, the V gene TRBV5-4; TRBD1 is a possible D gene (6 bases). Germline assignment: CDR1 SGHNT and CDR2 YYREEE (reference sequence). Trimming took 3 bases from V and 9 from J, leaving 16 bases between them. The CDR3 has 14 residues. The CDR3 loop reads CASSSPGTLSEQFF. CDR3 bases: TGTGCCAGCAGCTCCCCCGGGACATTGAGTGAGCAGTTCTTC.

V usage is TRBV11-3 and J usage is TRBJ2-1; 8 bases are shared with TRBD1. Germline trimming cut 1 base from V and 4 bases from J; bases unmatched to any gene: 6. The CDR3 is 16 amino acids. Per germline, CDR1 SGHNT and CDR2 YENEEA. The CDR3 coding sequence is TGTGCCAGCAGCTTAGCGGCAGGGGGCCAATACAATGAGCAGTTCTTC. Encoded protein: CASSLAAGGQYNEQFF.

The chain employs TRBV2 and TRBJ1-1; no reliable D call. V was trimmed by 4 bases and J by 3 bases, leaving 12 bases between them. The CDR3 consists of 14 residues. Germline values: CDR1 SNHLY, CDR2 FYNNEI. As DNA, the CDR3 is TGTGCCAGCAGTGGGAGCCCGCCGGACACTGAAGCTTTCTTT. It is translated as CASSGSPPDTEAFF.

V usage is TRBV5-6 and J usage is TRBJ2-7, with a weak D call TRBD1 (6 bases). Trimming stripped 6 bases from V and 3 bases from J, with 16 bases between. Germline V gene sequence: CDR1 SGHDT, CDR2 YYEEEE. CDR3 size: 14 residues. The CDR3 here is CASILNRARYEQYF. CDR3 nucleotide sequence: TGTGCCAGCATCCTGAACAGGGCCCGCTACGAGCAGTACTTC.

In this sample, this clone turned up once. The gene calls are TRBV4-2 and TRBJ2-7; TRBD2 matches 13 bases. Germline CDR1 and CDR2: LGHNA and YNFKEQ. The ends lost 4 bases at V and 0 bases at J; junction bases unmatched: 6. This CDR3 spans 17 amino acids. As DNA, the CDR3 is TGTGCCAGCAGCCCCTCGGGACTAGCGGGGACCTCCTACGAGCAGTACTTC. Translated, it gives CASSPSGLAGTSYEQYF.

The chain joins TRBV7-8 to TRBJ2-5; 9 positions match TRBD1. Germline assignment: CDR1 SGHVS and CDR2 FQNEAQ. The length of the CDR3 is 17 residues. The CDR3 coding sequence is TGTGCATCTAGGCAACAGGGGGCGGGATGGGGACAAGAGACCCAGTACTTC. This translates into CASRQQGAGWGQETQYF.

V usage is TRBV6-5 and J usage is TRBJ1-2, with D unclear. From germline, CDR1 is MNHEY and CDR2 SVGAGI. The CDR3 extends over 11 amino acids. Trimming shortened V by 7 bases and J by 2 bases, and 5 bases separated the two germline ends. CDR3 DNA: TGTGCCAGCAACATGAACTATGGCTACACCTTC. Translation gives CASNMNYGYTF.

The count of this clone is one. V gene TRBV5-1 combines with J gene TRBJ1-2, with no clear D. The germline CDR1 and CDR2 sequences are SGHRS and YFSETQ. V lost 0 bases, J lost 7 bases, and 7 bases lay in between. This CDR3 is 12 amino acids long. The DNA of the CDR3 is TGCGCCAGCAGCTTGGCCCCGGGTGGCTACACCTTC. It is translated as CASSLAPGGYTF.

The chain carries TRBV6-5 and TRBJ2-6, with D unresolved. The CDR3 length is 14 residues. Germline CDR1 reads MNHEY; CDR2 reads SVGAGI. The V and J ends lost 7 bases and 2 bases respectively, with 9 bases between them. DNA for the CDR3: TGTGCCAGCACCCGGTCGGCTGGGGCCAACGTCCTGACTTTC. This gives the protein CASTRSAGANVLTF.

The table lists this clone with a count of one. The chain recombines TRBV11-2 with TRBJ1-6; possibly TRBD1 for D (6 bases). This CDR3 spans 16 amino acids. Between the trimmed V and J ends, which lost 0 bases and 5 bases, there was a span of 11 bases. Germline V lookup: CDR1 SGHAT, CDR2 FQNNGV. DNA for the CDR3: TGTGCCAGCAGCTTAGAAGCGGGGGCCCATAATTCACCCCTCCACTTT. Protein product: CASSLEAGAHNSPLHF.

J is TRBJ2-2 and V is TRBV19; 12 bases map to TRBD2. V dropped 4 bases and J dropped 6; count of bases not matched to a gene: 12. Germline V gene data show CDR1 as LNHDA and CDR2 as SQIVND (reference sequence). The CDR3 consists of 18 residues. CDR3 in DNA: TGTGCCAGTAGTACGTCTAGCGGGGGGGCCGTTTACGCCGGGGAGCTGTTTTTT. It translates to CASSTSSGGAVYAGELFF. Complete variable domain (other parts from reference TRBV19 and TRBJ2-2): DGGITQSPKYLFRKEGQNVTLSCEQNLNHDAMYWYRQDPGQGLRLIYYSQIVNDFQKGDIAEGYSVSREKKESFPLTVTSAQKNPTAFYLCASSTSSGGAVYAGELFFGEGSRLTVL.

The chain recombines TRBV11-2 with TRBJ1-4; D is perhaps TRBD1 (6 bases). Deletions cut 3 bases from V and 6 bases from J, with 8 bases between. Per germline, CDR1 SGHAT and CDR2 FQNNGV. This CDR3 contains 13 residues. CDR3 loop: CASSFQGYEKLFF. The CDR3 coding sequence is TGTGCCAGCAGCTTCCAGGGGTATGAAAAACTGTTTTTT.

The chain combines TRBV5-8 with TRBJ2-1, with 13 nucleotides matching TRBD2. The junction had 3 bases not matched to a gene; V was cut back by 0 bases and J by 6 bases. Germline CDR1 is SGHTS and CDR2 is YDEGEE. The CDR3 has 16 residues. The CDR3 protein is CASSLGLAGGGNEQFF. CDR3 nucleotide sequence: TGTGCCAGCAGCTTGGGACTAGCGGGGGGTGGCAATGAGCAGTTCTTC.

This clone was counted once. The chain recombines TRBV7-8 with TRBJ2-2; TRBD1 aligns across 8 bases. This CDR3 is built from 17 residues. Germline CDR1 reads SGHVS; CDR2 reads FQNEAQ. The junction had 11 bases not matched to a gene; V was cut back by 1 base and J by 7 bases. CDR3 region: CASSLGVDRAKVGELFF. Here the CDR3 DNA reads TGTGCCAGCAGCTTAGGGGTGGACAGGGCTAAGGTCGGGGAGCTGTTTTTT.

CDR3 DNA: TGTGCCAGCAGTCCTCGGGACAGGGGTCAGCCCCAGCATTTT. Protein product: CASSPRDRGQPQHF. V is TRBV28 and J is TRBJ1-5, with 10 bases matching TRBD1. The CDR3 sequence is 14 residues long. Germline lookup yields CDR1 MDHEN and CDR2 SYDVKM. V gave up 5 bases and J gave up 6 bases; unmatched junction bases: 4.

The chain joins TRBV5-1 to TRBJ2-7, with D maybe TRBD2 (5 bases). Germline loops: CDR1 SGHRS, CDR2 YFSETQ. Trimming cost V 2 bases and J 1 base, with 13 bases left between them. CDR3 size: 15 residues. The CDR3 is CASSFSTGTSYEQYF. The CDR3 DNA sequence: TGCGCCAGCAGCTTCTCGACGGGAACGTCCTACGAGCAGTACTTC.

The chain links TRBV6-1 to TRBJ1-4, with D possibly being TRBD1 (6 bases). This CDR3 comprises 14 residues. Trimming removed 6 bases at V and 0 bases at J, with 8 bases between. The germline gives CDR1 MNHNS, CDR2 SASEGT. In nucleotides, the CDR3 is TGTGCCAGCAGGGACAGACCAACTAATGAAAAACTGTTTTTT. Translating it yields CASRDRPTNEKLFF.

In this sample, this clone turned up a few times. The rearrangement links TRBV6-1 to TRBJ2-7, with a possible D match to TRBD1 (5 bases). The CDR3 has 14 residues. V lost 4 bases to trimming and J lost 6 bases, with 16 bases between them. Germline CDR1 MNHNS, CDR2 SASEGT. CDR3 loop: CASSGSFRVAEQYF. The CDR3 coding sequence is TGTGCCAGCAGTGGGAGCTTCAGGGTCGCCGAGCAGTACTTC.